One sample yielded the 15 T cell receptor beta chains listed below, sequenced in a study of control samples from healthy donors and cancer patients. Sequencing was performed with immunoSEQ multiplex PCR; in TCRdb, only in-frame clones are kept and a portion is missing. This table holds roughly 30,000 clones, 80% to 90% found once. Sequencing input: PBMCs. The receptors shown here come from a middle-aged woman with lung cancer.

The chain combines TRBV29-1 with TRBJ2-7, with TRBD2 identical over 7 bases. J gave up 6 bases and V 4 bases, and 3 bases lay outside the gene matches. CDR3 length: 11 residues. Germline assignment: CDR1 SQVTM and CDR2 ANQGSEA. The CDR3 sequence: CSVGGGSEQYF. CDR3 nucleotide sequence: TGCAGCGTTGGGGGAGGGAGCGAGCAGTACTTC.

The chain is built from TRBV4-1 and TRBJ2-7; D unresolved. The length of the CDR3 is 14 residues. Trimming left V 4 bases short and J 2 bases short, with 12 bases between. Germline CDR1 reads MGHRA; CDR2 reads YSYEKL. The CDR3 region has the DNA TGCGCCAGCAGCCCTAGGGTCTCCACCTACGAGCAGTACTTC. Encoded protein: CASSPRVSTYEQYF.

The J gene is TRBJ1-1, the V gene TRBV30, with TRBD1 matching over 8 bases. Germline trimming cut 1 base from V and 2 bases from J; bases unmatched to any gene: 3. Germline V CDR1 and CDR2: GTSNPN, SVGIG (reference sequence). The CDR3 contains 14 residues. As DNA, the CDR3 is TGTGCCTGGAGTGGGGACAGGAAAAACACTGAAGCTTTCTTT. Protein: CAWSGDRKNTEAFF.

The genes are TRBV5-4 and TRBJ1-2, with D perhaps TRBD1 (5 bases). The length of the CDR3 is 14 residues. Germline-derived CDR1 and CDR2 are SGHNT and YYREEE (reference sequence). V lost 0 bases to trimming and J lost 2 bases, with 8 bases between them. In DNA, the CDR3 is TGTGCCAGCAGCTTGGACAGGACGAACTATGGCTACACCTTC. This encodes CASSLDRTNYGYTF.

The chain uses TRBV5-1 and TRBJ1-1; 7 bases agree with TRBD1. The CDR3 length is 15 residues. Germline V lookup: CDR1 SGHRS, CDR2 YFSETQ. Trimming at V came to 2 bases and at J to 5 bases, leaving 9 bases not matched to a gene. The CDR3 nucleotides are TGCGCCAGCAGCTTTGTACAGGGGAGTGGAACTGAAGCTTTCTTT. Its protein is CASSFVQGSGTEAFF. Filled out from reference TRBV5-1 and TRBJ1-1, the complete variable domain reads KAGVTQTPRYLIKTRGQQVTLSCSPISGHRSVSWYQQTPGQGLQFLFEYFSETQRNKGNFPGRFSGRQFSNSRSEMNVSTLELGDSALYLCASSFVQGSGTEAFFGQGTRLTVV.

V is TRBV28 and J is TRBJ1-5; D call uncertain. The germline V and J ends were trimmed by 6 bases and 1 base, with 16 bases remaining between them. CDR1 MDHEN and CDR2 SYDVKM come from the germline V gene. This CDR3 has 16 residues. In DNA, the CDR3 is TGTGCCAGCAGGCTCGCGGACGCCCCCAGCAATCAGCCCCAGCATTTT. Amino acid sequence: CASRLADAPSNQPQHF.

This clone showed up just a few times. The chain carries TRBV28 and TRBJ2-1, with 7 bases identical to TRBD2. The CDR3 totals 14 residues. Losses at the gene ends were 5 bases for V and 2 bases for J; bases not matched to a gene: 3. From germline, CDR1 is MDHEN and CDR2 SYDVKM. This chain's CDR3 is CASSLAGAYNEQFF. In nucleotides, the CDR3 is TGTGCCAGCAGTCTCGCGGGGGCCTACAATGAGCAGTTCTTC.

The chain couples TRBV5-6 to TRBJ1-5; the D gene is possibly TRBD1 (6 bases). This CDR3 is built from 15 residues. Trimming took off 0 bases at V and 6 bases at J, with 13 bases between the two ends. In germline, CDR1 is SGHDT, CDR2 YYEEEE. CDR3 nucleotides: TGTGCCAGCAGCTTGGGGCAGGGGAGAAGTCAGCCCCAGCATTTT. It encodes CASSLGQGRSQPQHF. Full variable domain (remainder filled in from reference TRBV5-6 and TRBJ1-5): DAGVTQSPTHLIKTRGQQVTLRCSPKSGHDTVSWYQQALGQGPQFIFQYYEEEERQRGNFPDRFSGHQFPNYSSELNVNALLLGDSALYLCASSLGQGRSQPQHFGDGTRLSIL.

The chain joins TRBV11-3 to TRBJ1-5, with 11 bases fitting TRBD1. There are 17 residues in the CDR3. The V gene's germline CDR1 is SGHNT and CDR2 YENEEA. V lost 4 bases to trimming and J lost 7 bases; unmatched junction nucleotides: 12. CDR3 amino acids: CASSSPWTGGDRQPQHF. The CDR3 nucleotides are TGTGCCAGCAGCTCGCCCTGGACAGGGGGCGATAGGCAGCCCCAGCATTTT.

This sequence joins TRBV5-1 and TRBJ2-5, with TRBD2 as a possible D gene (6 bases). Germline CDR1 SGHRS, CDR2 YFSETQ. V gave up 4 bases and J gave up 2 bases, with 12 bases separating them. The CDR3 is made up of 14 amino acids. CDR3 region: CASSLAGTQETQYF. The CDR3 DNA is TGCGCCAGCAGCCTTGCGGGGACGCAAGAGACCCAGTACTTC.

The V and J genes are TRBV6-1 and TRBJ1-2, with a possible D match to TRBD1 (6 bases). The CDR3 sequence is 15 residues long. Trimming took 2 bases from V and 1 from J, leaving 11 bases between them. Germline values: CDR1 MNHNS, CDR2 SASEGT. CDR3 coding DNA: TGTGCCAGCAGTGAAATGGGGGCCGGTAACTATGGCTACACCTTC. Protein sequence: CASSEMGAGNYGYTF.

The CDR3 region has the DNA TGTGCCAGTAGTCGGGACAGCCAACTTTTTAATTCACCCCTCCACTTT. Its translation: CASSRDSQLFNSPLHF. This sequence joins TRBV19 and TRBJ1-6; 7 bases line up with TRBD1. CDR3 length: 16 residues. CDR1 and CDR2 (germline): LNHDA, SQIVND (reference sequence). Trimming took 5 bases from V and 6 from J; bases not matched to a gene: 10.

The V call is TRBV5-6, the J call TRBJ2-5; TRBD1 matches 10 bases. V dropped 4 bases and J dropped 5; count of bases not matched to a gene: 8. This CDR3 region has 15 residues. CDR1 and CDR2 from the germline V gene are SGHDT and YYEEEE. The CDR3 DNA reads as TGTGCCAGCAGCCTGGGGACAGGGGCTGGGGAGACCCAGTACTTC. Translating it yields CASSLGTGAGETQYF.

This chain links TRBV10-3 with TRBJ1-2; 10 nucleotides line up with TRBD1. Per germline, CDR1 ENHRY and CDR2 SYGVKD. The length of the CDR3 is 14 residues. The V segment lost 7 bases and the J segment 7 bases; nucleotides outside the gene matches: 9. The CDR3 nucleotides are TGTGCCATCACCCCGGGACAGGGGTTGGGTGGCTACACCTTC. Translation: CAITPGQGLGGYTF.

The chain joins TRBV7-3 to TRBJ2-7; D may be TRBD1 (5 bases). The CDR3 spans 13 residues. Trimming left V 3 bases short and J 6 bases short, with 12 bases between. Germline values: CDR1 SGHTA, CDR2 FQGTGA. CDR3 nucleotides: TGTGCCAGCAGCTTTCAGGGTCTGGGCGAGCAGTACTTC. This sequence encodes CASSFQGLGEQYF.